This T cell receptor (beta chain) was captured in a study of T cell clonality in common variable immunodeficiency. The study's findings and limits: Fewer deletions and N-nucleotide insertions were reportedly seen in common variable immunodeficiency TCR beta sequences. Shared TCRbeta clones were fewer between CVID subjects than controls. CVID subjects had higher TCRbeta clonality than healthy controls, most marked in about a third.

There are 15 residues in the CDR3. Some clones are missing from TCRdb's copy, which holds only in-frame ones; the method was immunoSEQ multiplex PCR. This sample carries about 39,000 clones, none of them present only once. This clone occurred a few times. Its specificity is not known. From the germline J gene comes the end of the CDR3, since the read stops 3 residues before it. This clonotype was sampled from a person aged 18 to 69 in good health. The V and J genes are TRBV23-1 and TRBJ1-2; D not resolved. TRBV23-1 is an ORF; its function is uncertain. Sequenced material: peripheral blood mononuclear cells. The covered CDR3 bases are TGCGCCAGCACGCCCAGAGGGCCCCATCCTCACGAC. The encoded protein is CASTPRGPHPHD. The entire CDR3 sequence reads CASTPRGPHPHDYTF.